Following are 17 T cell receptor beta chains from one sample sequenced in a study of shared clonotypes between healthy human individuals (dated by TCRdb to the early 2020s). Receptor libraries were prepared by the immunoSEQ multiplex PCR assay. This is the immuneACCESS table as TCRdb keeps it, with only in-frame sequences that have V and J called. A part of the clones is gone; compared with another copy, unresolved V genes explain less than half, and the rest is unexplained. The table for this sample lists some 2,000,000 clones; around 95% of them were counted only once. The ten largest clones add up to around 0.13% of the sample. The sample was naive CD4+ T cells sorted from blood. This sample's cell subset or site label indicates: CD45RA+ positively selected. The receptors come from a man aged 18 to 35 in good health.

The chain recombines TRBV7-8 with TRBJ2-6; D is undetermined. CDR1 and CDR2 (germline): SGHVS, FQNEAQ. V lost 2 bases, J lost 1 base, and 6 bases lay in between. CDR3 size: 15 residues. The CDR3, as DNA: TGTGCCAGCAGCTTAATCGGTTCTGGGGCCAACGTCCTGACTTTC. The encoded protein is CASSLIGSGANVLTF.

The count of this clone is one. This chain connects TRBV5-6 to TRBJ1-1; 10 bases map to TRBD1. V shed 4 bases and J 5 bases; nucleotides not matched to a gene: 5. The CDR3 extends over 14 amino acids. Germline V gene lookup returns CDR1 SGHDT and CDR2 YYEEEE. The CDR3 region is CASSPWTGGTEAFF. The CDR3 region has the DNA TGTGCCAGCAGCCCCTGGACAGGGGGAACTGAAGCTTTCTTT.

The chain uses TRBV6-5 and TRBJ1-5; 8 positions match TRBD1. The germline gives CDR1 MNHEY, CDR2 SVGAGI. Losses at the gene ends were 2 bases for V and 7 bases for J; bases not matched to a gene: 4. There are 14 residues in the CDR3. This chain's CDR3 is CASSYDRGRQPQHF. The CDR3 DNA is TGTGCCAGCAGTTACGACAGGGGTCGCCAGCCCCAGCATTTT.

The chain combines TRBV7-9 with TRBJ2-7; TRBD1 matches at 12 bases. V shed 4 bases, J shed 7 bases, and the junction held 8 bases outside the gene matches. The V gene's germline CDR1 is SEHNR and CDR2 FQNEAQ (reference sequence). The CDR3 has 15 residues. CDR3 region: CASSSGTGGAEEQYF. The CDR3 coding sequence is TGTGCCAGCAGCTCCGGGACAGGGGGCGCGGAGGAGCAGTACTTC.

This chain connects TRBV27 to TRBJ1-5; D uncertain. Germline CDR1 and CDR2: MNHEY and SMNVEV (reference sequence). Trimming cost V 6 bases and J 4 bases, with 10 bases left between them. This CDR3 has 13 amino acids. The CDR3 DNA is TGTGCCAGCAGCCGCCGGGAAAATCAGCCCCAGCATTTT. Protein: CASSRRENQPQHF.

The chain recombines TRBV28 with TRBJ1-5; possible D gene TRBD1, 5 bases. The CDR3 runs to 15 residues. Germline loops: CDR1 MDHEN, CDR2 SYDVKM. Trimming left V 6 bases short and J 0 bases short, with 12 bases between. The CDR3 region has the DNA TGTGCCAGCAGCTCTACAGGACATAGCAATCAGCCCCAGCATTTT. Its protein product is CASSSTGHSNQPQHF.

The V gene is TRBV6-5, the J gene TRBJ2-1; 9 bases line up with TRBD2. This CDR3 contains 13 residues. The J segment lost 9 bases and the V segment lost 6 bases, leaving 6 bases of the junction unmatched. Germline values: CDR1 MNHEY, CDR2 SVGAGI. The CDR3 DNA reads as TGTGCCAGCAGACGACTAGCGGCTATTGAGCAGTTCTTC. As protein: CASRRLAAIEQFF.

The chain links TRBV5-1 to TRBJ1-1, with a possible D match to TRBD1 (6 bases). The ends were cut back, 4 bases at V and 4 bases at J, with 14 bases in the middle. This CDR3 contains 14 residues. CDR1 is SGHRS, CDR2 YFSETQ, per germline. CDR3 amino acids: CASSPPGARTEAFF. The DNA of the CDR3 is TGCGCCAGCAGCCCGCCGGGGGCGCGCACTGAAGCTTTCTTT.

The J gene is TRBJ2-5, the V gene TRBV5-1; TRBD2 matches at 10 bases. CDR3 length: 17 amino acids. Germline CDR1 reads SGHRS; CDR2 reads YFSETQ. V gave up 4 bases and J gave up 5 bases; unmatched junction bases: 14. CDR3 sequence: CASSRYMGTSEKETQYF. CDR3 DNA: TGCGCCAGCAGCCGGTATATGGGGACTAGCGAGAAGGAGACCCAGTACTTC. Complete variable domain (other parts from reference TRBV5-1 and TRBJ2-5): KAGVTQTPRYLIKTRGQQVTLSCSPISGHRSVSWYQQTPGQGLQFLFEYFSETQRNKGNFPGRFSGRQFSNSRSEMNVSTLELGDSALYLCASSRYMGTSEKETQYFGPGTRLLVL.

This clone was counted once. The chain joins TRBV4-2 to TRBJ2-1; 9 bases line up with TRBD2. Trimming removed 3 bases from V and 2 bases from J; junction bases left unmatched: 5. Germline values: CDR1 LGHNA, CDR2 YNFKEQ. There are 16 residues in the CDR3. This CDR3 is CASSHHSGGTYNEQFF. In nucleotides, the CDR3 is TGTGCCAGCAGCCATCATAGCGGGGGAACCTACAATGAGCAGTTCTTC.

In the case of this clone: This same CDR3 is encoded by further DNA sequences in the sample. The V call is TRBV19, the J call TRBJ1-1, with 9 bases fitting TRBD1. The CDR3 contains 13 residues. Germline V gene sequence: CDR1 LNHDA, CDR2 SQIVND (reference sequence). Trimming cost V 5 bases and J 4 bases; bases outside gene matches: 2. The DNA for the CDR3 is TGTGCCAGTAGTTCGACAGGGGGCACTGAAGCTTTCTTT. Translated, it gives CASSSTGGTEAFF. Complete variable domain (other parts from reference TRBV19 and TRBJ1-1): DGGITQSPKYLFRKEGQNVTLSCEQNLNHDAMYWYRQDPGQGLRLIYYSQIVNDFQKGDIAEGYSVSREKKESFPLTVTSAQKNPTAFYLCASSSTGGTEAFFGQGTRLTVV.

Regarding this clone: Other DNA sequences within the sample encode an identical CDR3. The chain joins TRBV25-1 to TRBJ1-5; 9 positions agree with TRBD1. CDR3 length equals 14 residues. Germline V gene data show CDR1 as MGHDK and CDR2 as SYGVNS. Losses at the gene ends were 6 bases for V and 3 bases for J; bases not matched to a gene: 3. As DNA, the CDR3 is TGTGCCAGCAGCGGGACAGGGAACAATCAGCCCCAGCATTTT. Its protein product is CASSGTGNNQPQHF.

For the CDR3, the DNA is TGTGCCATCAGTTTGTATGGTGAGGGTAACACCGGGGAGCTGTTTTTT. Encoded protein: CAISLYGEGNTGELFF. The chain has TRBV10-3 and TRBJ2-2, with a possible D match to TRBD2 (5 bases). Germline V gives CDR1 ENHRY, CDR2 SYGVKD. CDR3 length: 16 residues. Between the trimmed V and J ends, which lost 5 bases and 2 bases, there was a span of 15 bases.

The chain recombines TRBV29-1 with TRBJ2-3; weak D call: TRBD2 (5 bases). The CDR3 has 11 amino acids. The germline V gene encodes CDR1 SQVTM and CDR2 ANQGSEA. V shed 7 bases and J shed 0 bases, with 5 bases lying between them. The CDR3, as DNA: TGCAGCGGCGGGAGCACAGATACGCAGTATTTT. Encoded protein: CSGGSTDTQYF.

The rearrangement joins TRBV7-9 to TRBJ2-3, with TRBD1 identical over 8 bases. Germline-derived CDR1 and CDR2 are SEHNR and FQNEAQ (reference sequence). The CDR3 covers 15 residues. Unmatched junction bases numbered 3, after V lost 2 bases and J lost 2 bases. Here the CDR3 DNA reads TGTGCCAGCAGCTTACAGGGGGCTCTCACAGATACGCAGTATTTT. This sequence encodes CASSLQGALTDTQYF.

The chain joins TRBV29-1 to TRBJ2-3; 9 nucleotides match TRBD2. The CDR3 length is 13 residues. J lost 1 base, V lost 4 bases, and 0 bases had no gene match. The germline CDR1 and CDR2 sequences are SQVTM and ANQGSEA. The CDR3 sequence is CSVGTSGTDTQYF. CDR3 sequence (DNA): TGCAGCGTTGGGACTAGCGGCACAGATACGCAGTATTTT.

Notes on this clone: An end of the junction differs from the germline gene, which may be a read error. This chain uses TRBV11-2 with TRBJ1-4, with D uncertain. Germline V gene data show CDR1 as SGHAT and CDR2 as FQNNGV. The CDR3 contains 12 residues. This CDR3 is CASSSPKEKLFF. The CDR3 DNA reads TGTGCCAGCAGCTCCCCTAAGGAAAAACTGTTTTTT.